The sequence of this T cell receptor beta chain was determined in a study of response to subunit inactivated influenza vaccine. The CDR3 is made up of 17 amino acids. Trimming took off 1 base at V and 4 bases at J, with 16 bases between the two ends. Per the germline V gene, CDR1 is SGHVS and CDR2 is FQNEAQ. This clonotype was seen a handful of times. Antigen unknown. Study-wide findings and caveats: That few new T cells are recruited by each seasonal influenza vaccination was the authors' suggestion.

TCRdb passed the RT-PCR reads through MiXCR, listing each CDR3 protein once. Counted here are hundreds of thousands of distinct CDR3 sequences, less than 8% occurring once; the ten biggest clones make up 10% to 15%. The source material was PBMCs from blood, sampled around 2 years after vaccination. This TCR came from a man aged 45 to 75 who received an inactivated influenza vaccine. This chain connects TRBV7-8 to TRBJ2-2; D is uncertain. DNA of the CDR3: TGTGCCAGCAGCTTAGAGCTAGAATTAGGTACCACCGGGGAGCTGTTTTTT. This sequence encodes CASSLELELGTTGELFF.